This TCR beta chain is drawn from a study of shared clonotypes between healthy human individuals (dated by TCRdb to the early 2020s). With respect to the entire study: The cohort included a few men and two women between 18 and 49 years of age. To increase sequencing depth and limit assay-specific biases, different laboratories used diverse techniques to prepare libraries and sequence TCR repertoires. Blood TCR repertoires of four to six healthy adults were deeply sequenced to estimate repertoire size and the extent of clonotype sharing between individuals. Per donor, leukapheresis produced somewhere between about 0.85 and 9.5 billion PBMCs. Per donor, three plates each were used for CD4 naive and CD4 memory, two for CD8 naive, and one for CD8 memory. Results the study describes overall, beyond this receptor: Sampling was limited to blood, and TCR repertoires in tissue likely differ from TCR repertoires in blood. Estimated clonotype richness was generally larger for naive than for memory subsets. The genetic and exposure-history diversity represented was limited by the small number of donors. Incomplete sequencing was indicated by rarefaction of sorted-subset datasets, despite the large sequencing depth. Compared with non-shared clonotypes, the clonotypes found in all four sorted-subset donors had higher generation probabilities. Pairwise subsampling led to the expectation that sequencing depth would affect the degree of clonotype sharing among donors. Across a few donors, approximately 4.6% of naive CD4, roughly 3.4% of naive CD8, about 2.3% of memory CD4, and over 0.35% of memory CD8 clonotypes were shared.

Using the deep immunoSEQ assay, TCR CDR3 regions were amplified from genomic DNA by multiplex PCR. Extracted genomic DNA from each cell subset was distributed evenly across all wells of several immunoSEQ 96-well plates, and each plate was treated as a replicate. For sorted subsets, each replicate PCR was loaded with approximately 190 ng genomic DNA, equivalent to 30,000 or so T cell genomes. Purified libraries were quantified with a Qubit 3.0 fluorometer, sized on a Bioanalyzer 2100, and re-quantified with the KAPA Library Quantification kit. Every immunoSEQ 96-well plate was sequenced on a dedicated single-read 150-cycle Illumina NextSeq 550 flow cell. The study's processing was this. Because the immunoSEQ output included only junctional sequences and no quality scores, the filtering could not be the same as the filtering used for full-length reads. Sequences were annotated with PyIR, a Python wrapper for IgBLAST v1.9, and V/J genes and CDR3 were assigned using IMGT germline references. Any read was removed if the V/J assignment was weak (E-value above 1e-6), the CDR3 was missing, or the read contained stop codons, out-of-frame junctions, or ambiguous translated residues. V3J clonotypes were defined as sequences sharing the same inferred V gene, J gene, and CDR3 amino acid sequence. The percentage overlap between two repertoires was calculated by dividing the number of shared unique clonotypes by the size of the smaller repertoire. RTK rarefaction, the Chao1 estimator, and Recon v2.1 estimates of unobserved clonotypes were used to assess repertoire richness. OLGA was used to compute generation probabilities for all TCRbeta clonotypes that the gDNA method yielded from a few donors. Here the immuneACCESS table is served through TCRdb, limited to in-frame sequences with V and J called. Missing clones are a known gap in these copies; in checked studies unresolved V genes cover under half, and the rest lacks a known reason. The DNA was the basis for D and trimming; V, J and clone size are from that table. For this sample the table gives millions of clones, of which over 85% were detected only once. Of the sample, 0.85% to 1.3% falls within the top ten clones.

The sample holds a few counts of this clone. The antigen it binds to is not known. There are no base qualities to consult, and no much larger clone falls within one base. After removal of 2 bases from V and 5 bases from J, the junction retains 6 bases not matched to a gene. Per the germline V gene, MGHRA is the CDR1 and YSYEKL is the CDR2. Taken from cysteine to phenylalanine, the CDR3 has 15 residues. The kept DNA is CDR3 alone, 45 bases in frame from the first base. For the CD8 naive samples, CD45RO-negative cells were positively selected for CCR7, yielding a CD45RA+CCR7+ population from which TemRA cells were excluded. The donors were healthy, HIV-negative adults who had no recently reported acute infections or vaccinations. Every donor was a Caucasian adult living in Nashville, Tennessee, USA. After blood collection by leukapheresis, PBMCs were isolated using Ficoll-Histopaque density gradient centrifugation and then cryopreserved in the vapor phase of liquid nitrogen. Analytical flow cytometry was used to check the purity and quantity of every magnetically sorted T cell population. Genomic DNA was isolated from every sorted fraction and measured by UV absorbance on a Nanodrop 2000c.

The sequence is built from TRBV4-1 and TRBJ2-7; 10 junctional bases match TRBD1. Source material: naive CD8+ T cells sorted from blood. The cell subset or site label on this specimen signifies: CD45RA+CCR7+. The sequence was obtained from a man in his late teens or twenties in good health. The nucleotides are TGCGCCAGCAGCCAAAACCGGGACAGGGGAAACGAGCAGTACTTC. This codes for CASSQNRDRGNEQYF.